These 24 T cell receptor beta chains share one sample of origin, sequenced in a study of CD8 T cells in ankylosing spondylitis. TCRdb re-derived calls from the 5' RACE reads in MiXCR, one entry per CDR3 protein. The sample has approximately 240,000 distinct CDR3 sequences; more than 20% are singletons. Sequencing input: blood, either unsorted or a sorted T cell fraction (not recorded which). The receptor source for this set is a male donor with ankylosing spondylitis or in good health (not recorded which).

As DNA, the CDR3 is TGTGCCAGCAGCTTAGTGGCAGGAAACTCTGGAAACACCATATATTTT. This gives the protein CASSLVAGNSGNTIYF. The V gene is TRBV7-6, the J gene TRBJ1-3; D call uncertain. CDR3 length: 16 residues. The germline V gene encodes CDR1 SGHVS and CDR2 FNYEAQ. V was shortened by 1 base and J by 0 bases, with 10 bases between the two germline ends.

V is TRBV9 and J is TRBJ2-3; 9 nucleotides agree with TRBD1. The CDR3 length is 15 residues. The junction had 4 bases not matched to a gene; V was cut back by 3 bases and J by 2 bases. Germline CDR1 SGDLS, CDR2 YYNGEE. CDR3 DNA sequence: TGTGCCAGCAGCGGAAGGGACAGGGTCACAGATACGCAGTATTTT. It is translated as CASSGRDRVTDTQYF. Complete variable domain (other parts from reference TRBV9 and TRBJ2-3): DSGVTQTPKHLITATGQRVTLRCSPRSGDLSVYWYQQSLDQGLQFLIQYYNGEERAKGNILERFSAQQFPDLHSELNLSSLELGDSALYFCASSGRDRVTDTQYFGPGTRLTVL.

The DNA for the CDR3 is TGCAGTGCTAGAGACGGGCAGGGTAATGGCTACACCTTC. It specifies CSARDGQGNGYTF. The V and J genes are TRBV20-1 and TRBJ1-2, with D possibly being TRBD1 (5 bases). The CDR3 is made up of 13 amino acids. Germline V gene lookup returns CDR1 DFQATT and CDR2 SNEGSKA (reference sequence). Trimming pared 0 bases from V and 6 bases from J, leaving 11 bases between.

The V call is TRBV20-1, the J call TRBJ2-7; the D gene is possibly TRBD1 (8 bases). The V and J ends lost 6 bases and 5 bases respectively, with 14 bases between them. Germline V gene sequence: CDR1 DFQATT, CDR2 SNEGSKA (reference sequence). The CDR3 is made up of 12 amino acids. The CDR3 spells CSARQGRDEQYF. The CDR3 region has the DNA TGCAGTGCGAGACAGGGGAGGGACGAGCAGTACTTC.

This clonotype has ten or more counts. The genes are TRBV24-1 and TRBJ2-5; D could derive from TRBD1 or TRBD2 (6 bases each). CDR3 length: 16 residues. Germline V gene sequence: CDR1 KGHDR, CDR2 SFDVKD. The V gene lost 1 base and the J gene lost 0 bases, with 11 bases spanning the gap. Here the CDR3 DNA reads TGTGCCACCAGTGATTTTCCGGGGGCCAACCAAGAGACCCAGTACTTC. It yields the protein CATSDFPGANQETQYF.

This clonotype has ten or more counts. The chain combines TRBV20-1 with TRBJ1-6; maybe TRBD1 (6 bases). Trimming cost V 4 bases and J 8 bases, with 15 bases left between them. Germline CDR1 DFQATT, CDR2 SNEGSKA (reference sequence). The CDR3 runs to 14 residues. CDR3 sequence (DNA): TGCAGTGCTATCGTGCAGGGGTTGGATTCACCCCTCCACTTT. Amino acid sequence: CSAIVQGLDSPLHF.

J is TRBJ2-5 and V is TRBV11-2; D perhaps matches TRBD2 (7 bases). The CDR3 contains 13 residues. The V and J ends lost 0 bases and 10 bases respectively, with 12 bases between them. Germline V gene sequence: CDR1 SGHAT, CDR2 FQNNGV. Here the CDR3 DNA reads TGTGCCAGCAGCTTAGATCGCGGGGGCATCCAGTACTTC. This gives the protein CASSLDRGGIQYF.

CDR3 coding DNA: TGTGCCAGCAGCATAAGCGGGGGAGAGACCCAGTACTTC. Protein sequence: CASSISGGETQYF. J is TRBJ2-5 and V is TRBV7-2; 8 bases map to TRBD2. The germline CDR1 and CDR2 sequences are SGHTA and FQGNSA. CDR3 length: 13 residues. V lost 5 bases to trimming and J lost 4 bases; unmatched junction nucleotides: 3. The variable domain in full, completed from reference TRBV7-2 and TRBJ2-5, reads GAGVSQSPSNKVTEKGKDVELRCDPISGHTALYWYRQSLGQGLEFLIYFQGNSAPDKSGLPSDRFSAERTGGSVSTLTIQRTQQEDSAVYLCASSISGGETQYFGPGTRLLVL.

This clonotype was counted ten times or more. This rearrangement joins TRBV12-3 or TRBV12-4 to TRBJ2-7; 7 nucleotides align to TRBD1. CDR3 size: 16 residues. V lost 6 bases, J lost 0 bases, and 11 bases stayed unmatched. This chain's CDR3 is CASSQGDSAISYEQYF. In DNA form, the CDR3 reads TGTGCCAGCAGCCAGGGGGACAGCGCTATCTCCTACGAGCAGTACTTC.

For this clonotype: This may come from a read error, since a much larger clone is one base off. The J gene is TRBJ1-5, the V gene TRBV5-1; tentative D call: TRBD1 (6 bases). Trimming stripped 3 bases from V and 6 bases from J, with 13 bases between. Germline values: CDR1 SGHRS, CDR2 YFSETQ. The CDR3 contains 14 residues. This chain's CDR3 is CASSWGQPIQPQHF. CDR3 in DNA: TGCGCCAGCAGCTGGGGGCAGCCCATTCAGCCCCAGCATTTT. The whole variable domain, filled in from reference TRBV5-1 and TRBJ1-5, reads KAGVTQTPRYLIKTRGQQVTLSCSPISGHRSVSWYQQTPGQGLQFLFEYFSETQRNKGNFPGRFSGRQFSNSRSEMNVSTLELGDSALYLCASSWGQPIQPQHFGDGTRLSIL.

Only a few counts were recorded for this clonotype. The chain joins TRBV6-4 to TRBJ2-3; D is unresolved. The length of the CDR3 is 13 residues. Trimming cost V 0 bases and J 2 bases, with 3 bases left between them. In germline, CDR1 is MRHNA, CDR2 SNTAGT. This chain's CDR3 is CASSDSPTDTQYF. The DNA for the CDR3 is TGTGCCAGCAGTGACTCCCCCACAGATACGCAGTATTTT.

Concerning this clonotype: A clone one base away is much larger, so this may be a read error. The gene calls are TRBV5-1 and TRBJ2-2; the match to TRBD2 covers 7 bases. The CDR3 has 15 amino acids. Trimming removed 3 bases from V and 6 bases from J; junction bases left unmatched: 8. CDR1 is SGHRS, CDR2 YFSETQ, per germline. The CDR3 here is CASSSIAAGAGELFF. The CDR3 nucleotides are TGCGCCAGCAGCTCGATCGCCGCGGGGGCCGGGGAGCTGTTTTTT.

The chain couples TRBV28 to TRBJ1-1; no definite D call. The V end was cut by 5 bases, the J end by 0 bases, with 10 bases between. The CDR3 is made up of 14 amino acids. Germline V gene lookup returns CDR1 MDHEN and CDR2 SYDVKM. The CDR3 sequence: CASSEASMNTEAFF. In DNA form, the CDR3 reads TGTGCCAGCAGTGAGGCCTCGATGAACACTGAAGCTTTCTTT. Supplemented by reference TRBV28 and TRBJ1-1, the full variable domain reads DVKVTQSSRYLVKRTGEKVFLECVQDMDHENMFWYRQDPGLGLRLIYFSYDVKMKEKGDIPEGYSVSREKKERFSLILESASTNQTSMYLCASSEASMNTEAFFGQGTRLTVV.

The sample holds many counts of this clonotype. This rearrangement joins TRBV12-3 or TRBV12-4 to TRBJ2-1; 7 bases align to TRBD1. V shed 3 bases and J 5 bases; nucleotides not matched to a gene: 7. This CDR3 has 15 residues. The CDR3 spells CASSFYGTENNEQFF. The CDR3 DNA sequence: TGTGCCAGCAGTTTTTACGGGACAGAAAACAATGAGCAGTTCTTC.

Written as DNA, the CDR3 is TGTGCCAGCAGCCGACAGATCAACTATGGCTACACCTTC. This codes for CASSRQINYGYTF. V gene TRBV6-1 combines with J gene TRBJ1-2; tentative D call: TRBD1 (5 bases). Deletions cut 6 bases from V and 2 bases from J, with 10 bases between. Germline V CDR1 and CDR2: MNHNS, SASEGT. This CDR3 has 13 residues.

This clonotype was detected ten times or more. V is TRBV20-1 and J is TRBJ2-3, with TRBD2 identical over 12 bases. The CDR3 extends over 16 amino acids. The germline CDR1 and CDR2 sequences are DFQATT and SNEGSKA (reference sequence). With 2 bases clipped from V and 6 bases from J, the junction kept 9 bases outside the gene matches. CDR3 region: CSARPGLAGREDTQYF. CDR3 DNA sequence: TGCAGTGCTAGACCGGGACTAGCGGGTCGTGAGGATACGCAGTATTTT.

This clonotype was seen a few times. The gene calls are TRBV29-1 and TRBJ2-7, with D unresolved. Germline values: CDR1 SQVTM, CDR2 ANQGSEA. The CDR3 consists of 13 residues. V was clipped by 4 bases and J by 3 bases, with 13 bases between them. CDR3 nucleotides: TGCAGCGTTGTGCGTGTGGGGATCTACGAGCAGTACTTC. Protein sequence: CSVVRVGIYEQYF.

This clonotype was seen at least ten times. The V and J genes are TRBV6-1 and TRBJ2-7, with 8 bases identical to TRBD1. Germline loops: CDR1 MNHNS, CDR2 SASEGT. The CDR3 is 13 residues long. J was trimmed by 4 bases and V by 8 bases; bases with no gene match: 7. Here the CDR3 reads CASSLQGAYEQYF. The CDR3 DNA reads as TGTGCCAGCTCTCTGCAGGGGGCTTACGAGCAGTACTTC.

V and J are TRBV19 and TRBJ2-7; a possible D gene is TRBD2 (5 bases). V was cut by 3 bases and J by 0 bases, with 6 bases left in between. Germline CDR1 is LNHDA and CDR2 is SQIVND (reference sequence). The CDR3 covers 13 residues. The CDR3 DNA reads TGTGCCAGTAGTATGGAGGCCTCCTACGAGCAGTACTTC. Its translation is CASSMEASYEQYF.

The CDR3 DNA is TGTGCCATCAGTGGCGGGACAGGGCGTGGGGCCAACGTCCTGACTTTC. Translated: CAISGGTGRGANVLTF. The rearrangement uses TRBV10-3 and TRBJ2-6; 9 bases align to TRBD1. This CDR3 spans 16 amino acids. Per germline, CDR1 ENHRY and CDR2 SYGVKD. V shed 4 bases and J 3 bases; nucleotides not matched to a gene: 4.

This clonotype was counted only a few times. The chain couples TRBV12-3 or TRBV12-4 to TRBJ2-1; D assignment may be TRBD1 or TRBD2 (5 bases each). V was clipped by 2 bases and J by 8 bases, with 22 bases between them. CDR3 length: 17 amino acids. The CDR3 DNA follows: TGTGCCAGCAGTTTAATATACGGCCCTCAACTGGGGGATGAGCAGTTCTTC. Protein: CASSLIYGPQLGDEQFF.

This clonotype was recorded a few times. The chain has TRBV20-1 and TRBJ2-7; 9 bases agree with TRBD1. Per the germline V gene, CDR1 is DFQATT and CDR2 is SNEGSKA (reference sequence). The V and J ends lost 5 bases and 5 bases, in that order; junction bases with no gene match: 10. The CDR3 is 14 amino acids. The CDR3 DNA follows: TGCAGTGCTCGTCCGGGACAGGGTATCCACGAGCAGTACTTC. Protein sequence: CSARPGQGIHEQYF.

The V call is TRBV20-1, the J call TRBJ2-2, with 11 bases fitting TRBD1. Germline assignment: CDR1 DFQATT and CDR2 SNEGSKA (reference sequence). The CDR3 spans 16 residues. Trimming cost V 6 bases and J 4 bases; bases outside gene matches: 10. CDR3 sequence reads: CSALPPGTGGTGELFF. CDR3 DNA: TGCAGTGCGCTCCCTCCCGGGACAGGGGGCACCGGGGAGCTGTTTTTT.

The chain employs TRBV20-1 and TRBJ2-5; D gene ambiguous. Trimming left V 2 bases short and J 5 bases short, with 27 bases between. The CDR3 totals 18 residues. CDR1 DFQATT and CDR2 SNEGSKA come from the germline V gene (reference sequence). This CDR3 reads CSARIIGSEHTRVETQYF. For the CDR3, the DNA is TGCAGTGCTAGAATCATAGGATCGGAGCACACCCGTGTGGAGACCCAGTACTTC.